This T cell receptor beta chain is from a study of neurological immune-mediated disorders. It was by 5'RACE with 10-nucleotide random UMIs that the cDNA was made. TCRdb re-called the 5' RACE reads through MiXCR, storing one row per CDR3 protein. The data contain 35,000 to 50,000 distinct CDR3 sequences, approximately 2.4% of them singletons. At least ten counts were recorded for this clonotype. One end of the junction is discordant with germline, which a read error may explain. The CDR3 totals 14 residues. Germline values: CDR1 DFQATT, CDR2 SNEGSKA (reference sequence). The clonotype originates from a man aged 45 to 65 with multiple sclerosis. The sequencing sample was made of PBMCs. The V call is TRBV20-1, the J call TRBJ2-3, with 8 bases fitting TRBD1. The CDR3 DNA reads TGCAGTGCGACCCAGGGGGCTAGCATAGATACGCAGTATTTT. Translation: CSATQGASIDTQYF.